This is a list of T cell receptor beta chains from one sample in a study of OX40 agonist ivuxolimab in advanced cancers. Only in-frame clones appear in the TCRdb table, and some are missing; sequencing was by immunoSEQ multiplex PCR. This sample has more than 85,000 clones; just over 90% occur once, and the top ten carry around 0.31%. The source material was CD4+ or CD8+ T cells sorted from blood, sampled in a trial of the OX40 agonist ivuxolimab. These receptors came from an adult with an advanced solid tumor such as melanoma, head and neck, liver or kidney cancer. Both conserved end residues are part of each CDR3. D genes are given only for firm matches. Only part of the rows carry a size: once, few, many, or a class if the clone is expanded.

v_call,d_call,clone_size,j_call,cdr3_nt,cdr3_aa
TRBV13,NA,once,TRBJ2-5,TGTGCCAGCCGAACCGGAGTTACATTCGGGACCCAGTACTTC,CASRTGVTFGTQYF
TRBV6-5,NA,NA,TRBJ1-5,TGTGCCAGCAGTCCTACCAATAGGCAACCCCAGCATTTT,CASSPTNRQPQHF
TRBV2,TRBD1,once,TRBJ2-3,TGTGCCAGCAACCGGGACAGAACTAGCACAGATACGCAGTATTTT,CASNRDRTSTDTQYF
TRBV28,NA,NA,TRBJ2-3,TGTGCCAGCAGTTTCCCTGGTACTAGCACAGATACGCAGTATTTT,CASSFPGTSTDTQYF
TRBV28,NA,NA,TRBJ2-7,TGTGCCAGCAGTTTATTTGGCACTAGTAGGATCTCCGAGCAGTACTTC,CASSLFGTSRISEQYF
TRBV28,NA,NA,TRBJ1-5,TGTGCCAGCAGTTTTTCGGGGAATCAGCCCCAGCATTTT,CASSFSGNQPQHF
TRBV4-3,NA,NA,TRBJ1-2,TGCGCCAGCAGCCAAGATCGGGGGGTTGGCTACACCTTC,CASSQDRGVGYTF
TRBV2,NA,NA,TRBJ1-5,TGTGCCAGCGGGGGACCGGGCAATCAGCCCCAGCATTTT,CASGGPGNQPQHF
TRBV7-2,NA,NA,TRBJ2-7,TGTGCCAGCAGCTTAGCGTTCTCGGGATCCTACGAGCAGTACTTC,CASSLAFSGSYEQYF
TRBV4-3,NA,NA,TRBJ1-4,TGCGCCAGCAGCCAAGACCTAAGAGGCCCAACTCGAGGTGAAAAACTGTTTTTT,CASSQDLRGPTRGEKLFF
TRBV5-1,TRBD1,NA,TRBJ2-7,TGCGCCAGCAGCCCCGGGACAGGGGACTACGAGCAGTACTTC,CASSPGTGDYEQYF
TRBV5-1,NA,NA,TRBJ1-1,TGCGCCAGCAGCCTGGGACCGAAATACGGGAACACTGAAGCTTTCTTT,CASSLGPKYGNTEAFF
TRBV7-2,NA,NA,TRBJ2-5,TGTGCCAGCAGCTTAGATCTGGGAACCCAGTACTTC,CASSLDLGTQYF
TRBV28,TRBD1,few,TRBJ1-2,TGTGCCAGCAGTCAACCGGGACAGGGGAAATATGGCTACACCTTC,CASSQPGQGKYGYTF
TRBV10-3,NA,NA,TRBJ2-7,TGTGCCATCAGCTTAGAGGCGGGCTACGAGCAGTACTTC,CAISLEAGYEQYF
TRBV14,NA,NA,TRBJ2-5,TGTGCCAGCAGCCAGTTAATTAGGGAGACCCAGTACTTC,CASSQLIRETQYF
TRBV18,TRBD1,NA,TRBJ1-2,TGTGCCAGCTCACCACGGGACAGCCGATATGGCTACACCTTC,CASSPRDSRYGYTF
TRBV9,NA,NA,TRBJ2-5,TGTGCCAGCAGCCCCCGTGAGGGCACGTACCAAGAGACCCAGTACTTC,CASSPREGTYQETQYF
TRBV5-5,NA,NA,TRBJ2-7,TGTGCCAGCAGCTTGATGGGCAGGGAGTTTTCCGAGCAGTACTTC,CASSLMGREFSEQYF
TRBV5-4,TRBD1,NA,TRBJ2-2,TGTGCCAGCAGCTCGGGACAGTCGAACACCGGGGAGCTGTTTTTT,CASSSGQSNTGELFF
TRBV7-2,TRBD1,NA,TRBJ2-7,TGTGCCAGCAGCCCAGGACAGGGAAGCTCCTACGAGCAGTACTTC,CASSPGQGSSYEQYF
TRBV7-3,TRBD2,NA,TRBJ2-3,TGTGCCAGCAGCTTAAACGCGGGAGCGGCCACAGATACGCAGTATTTT,CASSLNAGAATDTQYF
TRBV4-1,NA,NA,TRBJ1-5,TGCGCCAGCAGCCACCCAGATCAGCCCCAGCATTTT,CASSHPDQPQHF
TRBV7-3,NA,NA,TRBJ2-7,TGTGCCAGCAGCTTAGGTGCGGGCTCTGATTACGAGCAGTACTTC,CASSLGAGSDYEQYF
TRBV7-6,NA,NA,TRBJ2-7,TGTGCCAGCAGCTTAGCGGGAGTAGGCGAGCAGTACTTC,CASSLAGVGEQYF
TRBV7-2,NA,NA,TRBJ1-5,TGTGCCAGCAGCCGGACTGAGAATCAGCCCCAGCATTTT,CASSRTENQPQHF
TRBV7-2,TRBD1,NA,TRBJ1-1,TGTGCCAGCAGCTCGACCAGGGGGGGCGGGAACACTGAAGCTTTCTTT,CASSSTRGGGNTEAFF
TRBV4-3,TRBD1,NA,TRBJ2-7,TGCGCCAGCAGCCAAGAAGGTAGACAGGGTTACGAGCAGTACTTC,CASSQEGRQGYEQYF
TRBV7-2,NA,once,TRBJ2-7,TGTGCCAGCAGCTTAGCGAAAGTCAGGGGGGTAACCTACGAGCAGTACTTC,CASSLAKVRGVTYEQYF
TRBV5-8,NA,NA,TRBJ2-1,TGTGCCAGCACGTGGCAGTTCTTC,CASTWQFF
TRBV7-2,NA,NA,TRBJ2-7,TGTGCCAGCAGCTTTGACAGCCTACTCTACGAGCAGTACTTC,CASSFDSLLYEQYF
TRBV7-3,TRBD2,NA,TRBJ2-2,TGTGCCAGCAGCCTTAGCGGGAGATTTACCGGGGAGCTGTTTTTT,CASSLSGRFTGELFF
TRBV28,TRBD1,NA,TRBJ2-3,TGTGCCAGCAGTTTATCGGGACAGGGAATAGATACGCAGTATTTT,CASSLSGQGIDTQYF
TRBV27,TRBD2,few,TRBJ2-7,TGTGCCAGCAGAATCCCCGGGACTAGCGGGAACGAGCAGTACTTC,CASRIPGTSGNEQYF
TRBV27,NA,NA,TRBJ1-4,TGTGCCAGCAGGAAGGGGGGGAGGGGAGCTGAAAAACTGTTTTTT,CASRKGGRGAEKLFF
TRBV19,NA,NA,TRBJ2-1,TGTGCCAGTAGTCTCTCCTACAATGAGCAGTTCTTC,CASSLSYNEQFF
TRBV28,NA,few,TRBJ2-7,TGTGCCAGCAGTCGGTGGTACGAGCAGTACTTC,CASSRWYEQYF
TRBV5-4,NA,NA,TRBJ1-2,TGTGCCAGCAGTCCGGCGGGGGGCAGGGCTAACTATGGCTACACCTTC,CASSPAGGRANYGYTF
TRBV10-3,NA,NA,TRBJ2-1,TGTGCCATCAGTGAGTCGAGGGGCAACAATGAGCAGTTCTTC,CAISESRGNNEQFF
TRBV12-2,NA,NA,TRBJ2-2,TGTGCAAGTCGCTCCCAATTAGGGGCTACGAACACCGGGGAGCTGTTTTTT,CASRSQLGATNTGELFF
TRBV28,TRBD1,few,TRBJ2-3,TGTGCCAGCAGTTTCATCGACAGGGTGAGCACAGATACGCAGTATTTT,CASSFIDRVSTDTQYF
TRBV7-9,NA,NA,TRBJ2-5,TGTGCCAGCAGCTTATTGGGGATTACGGAGACCCAGTACTTC,CASSLLGITETQYF
TRBV11-2,TRBD2,NA,TRBJ2-3,TGTGCCAGCAGCTTAGAAAGCTTAGCGGGGGCTAGCACAGATACGCAGTATTTT,CASSLESLAGASTDTQYF
TRBV28,NA,once,TRBJ2-7,TGTGCCAGCAGTTTTAGTGTAGTCGGGGGCCCCATTTACGAGCAGTACTTC,CASSFSVVGGPIYEQYF
TRBV27,TRBD2,NA,TRBJ2-7,TGTGCCAGCCGTTCCCCTAGCGGGAAGTCCTACGAGCAGTACTTC,CASRSPSGKSYEQYF
TRBV5-4,TRBD1,NA,TRBJ1-4,TGTGCCAGCAGCGGACAGGGGGCCTTTGAAAAACTGTTTTTT,CASSGQGAFEKLFF
TRBV7-2,NA,NA,TRBJ1-5,TGTGCCAGCAGCGGCCTGGGTCAGCCCCAGCATTTT,CASSGLGQPQHF
TRBV7-7,NA,few,TRBJ2-5,TGTGCCAGCAGCTCACTACAGGGATCCGAGACCCAGTACTTC,CASSSLQGSETQYF
TRBV7-8,TRBD2,NA,TRBJ2-7,TGTGCCAGCAGCTTTGGGGGGGGAGTTGAGCAGTACTTC,CASSFGGGVEQYF
TRBV5-1,NA,NA,TRBJ2-7,TGCGCCAGCAGCCCCGAGGTGGGGGCCTACGAGCAGTACTTC,CASSPEVGAYEQYF
TRBV4-3,TRBD1,NA,TRBJ2-5,TGCGCCAGCAGCCCGGGACAGGGAGAGACCCAGTACTTC,CASSPGQGETQYF
TRBV7-8,NA,NA,TRBJ1-2,TGTGCCAGCAGCCCCTCGGCAGCCTATGGCTACACCTTC,CASSPSAAYGYTF